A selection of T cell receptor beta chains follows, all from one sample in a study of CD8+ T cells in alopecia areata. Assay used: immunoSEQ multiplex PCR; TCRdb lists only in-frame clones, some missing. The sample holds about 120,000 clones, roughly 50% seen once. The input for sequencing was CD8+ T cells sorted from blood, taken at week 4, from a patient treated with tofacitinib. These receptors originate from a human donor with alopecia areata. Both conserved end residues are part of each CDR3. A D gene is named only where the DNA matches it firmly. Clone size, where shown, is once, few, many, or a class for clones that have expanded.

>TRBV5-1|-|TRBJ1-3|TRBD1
CASSLTGVTSGNTIYF
TGCGCCAGCAGTCTGACAGGGGTAACGTCTGGAAACACCATATATTTT
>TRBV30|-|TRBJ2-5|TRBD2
CAWSGSAGAKGETQYF
TGTGCCTGGAGTGGCTCAGCGGGGGCGAAGGGAGAGACCCAGTACTTC
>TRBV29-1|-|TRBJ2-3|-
CSDIGARGDTQYF
TGCAGCGATATAGGGGCTCGTGGAGATACGCAGTATTTT
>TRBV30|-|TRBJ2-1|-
CAWGPGHPEQFF
TGTGCCTGGGGGCCGGGACACCCAGAGCAGTTCTTC
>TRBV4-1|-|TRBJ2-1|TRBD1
CASSQDGGTGDFQFF
TGCGCCAGCAGCCAAGATGGGGGGACAGGCGATTTCCAGTTCTTC
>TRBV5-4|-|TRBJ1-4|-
CASSLETAATNEKLFF
TGTGCCAGCAGCTTGGAAACCGCTGCAACTAATGAAAAACTGTTTTTT
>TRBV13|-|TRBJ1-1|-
CASSLVVMNTEAFF
TGTGCCAGCAGCTTAGTAGTAATGAACACTGAAGCTTTCTTT
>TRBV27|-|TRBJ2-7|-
CASRTESSYEQYF
TGTGCCAGTCGGACGGAGAGCTCCTACGAGCAGTACTTC
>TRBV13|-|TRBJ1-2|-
CASSLGLPYTF
TGTGCCAGCAGCTTGGGGCTTCCTTACACCTTC
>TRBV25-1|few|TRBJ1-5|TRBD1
CASTGQGDQPQHF
TGTGCCAGCACTGGACAGGGGGATCAGCCCCAGCATTTT
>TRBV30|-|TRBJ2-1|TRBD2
CAWSPLGRGSQFF
TGTGCCTGGAGTCCCCTGGGGCGCGGGAGTCAGTTCTTC
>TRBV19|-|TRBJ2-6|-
CASGAGANVLTF
TGTGCGTCAGGGGCTGGGGCCAACGTCCTGACTTTC
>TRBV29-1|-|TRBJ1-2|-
CSVEGSTFGYTF
TGCAGCGTTGAAGGGAGCACCTTTGGCTACACCTTC
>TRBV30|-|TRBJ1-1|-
CAWSVVPGADTEAFF
TGTGCCTGGAGTGTAGTCCCGGGGGCGGACACTGAAGCTTTCTTT
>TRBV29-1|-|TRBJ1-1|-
CSVPGARGAFF
TGCAGCGTCCCCGGTGCGCGCGGGGCTTTCTTT
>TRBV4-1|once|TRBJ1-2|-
CASSQAPIANYGYTF
TGCGCCAGCAGCCAAGCCCCGATTGCCAACTATGGCTACACCTTC
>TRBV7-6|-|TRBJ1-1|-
CASSSTGAEAFF
TGTGCCAGCAGCTCAACCGGGGCCGAAGCTTTCTTT
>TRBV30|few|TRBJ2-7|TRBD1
CAWSGTASYEQYF
TGTGCCTGGTCCGGGACAGCGAGCTACGAGCAGTACTTC
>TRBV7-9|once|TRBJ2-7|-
CASSPGGAGEQYF
TGTGCCAGCAGCCCAGGGGGGGCGGGCGAGCAGTACTTC
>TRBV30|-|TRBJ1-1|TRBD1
CAWTGDRVNTEAFF
TGTGCCTGGACTGGGGACAGGGTGAACACTGAAGCTTTCTTT
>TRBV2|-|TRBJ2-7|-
CASSEGASYEQYF
TGTGCCAGCAGTGAAGGGGCCTCCTACGAGCAGTACTTC
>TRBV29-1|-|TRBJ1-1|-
CSAHPSPAVNTEAFF
TGCAGCGCCCACCCCTCGCCGGCGGTGAACACTGAAGCTTTCTTT
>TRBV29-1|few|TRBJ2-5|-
CSVEGSIRQETQYF
TGCAGCGTTGAAGGATCTATCCGCCAAGAGACCCAGTACTTC
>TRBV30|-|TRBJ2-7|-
CAWSESYEQYF
TGTGCCTGGAGTGAATCCTACGAGCAGTACTTC
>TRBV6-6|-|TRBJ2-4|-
CASSYKSEAKNIQYF
TGTGCCAGCAGCTATAAATCGGAGGCCAAAAACATTCAGTACTTC
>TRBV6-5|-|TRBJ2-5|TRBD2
CASSVSGGGETQYF
TGTGCCAGCAGCGTTAGCGGGGGAGGGGAGACCCAGTACTTC
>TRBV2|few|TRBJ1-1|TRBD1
CASPRGQGLNTEAFF
TGTGCCAGCCCAAGGGGACAGGGGTTGAACACTGAAGCTTTCTTT
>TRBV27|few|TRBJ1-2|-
CASSLTGFDDYGYTF
TGTGCCAGCAGTTTAACAGGGTTTGACGACTATGGCTACACCTTC
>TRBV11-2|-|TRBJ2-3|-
CASSPFIAGYSTDTQYF
TGTGCCAGCAGCCCCTTTATCGCGGGGTATAGCACAGATACGCAGTATTTT
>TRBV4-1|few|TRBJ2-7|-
CASSQGRGPTYEQYF
TGCGCCAGCAGCCAAGGCAGGGGACCAACCTACGAGCAGTACTTC
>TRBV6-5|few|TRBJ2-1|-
CASSYDPQGSEQFF
TGTGCCAGCAGTTATGACCCACAGGGAAGTGAGCAGTTCTTC
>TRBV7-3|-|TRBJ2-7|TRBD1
CASSLGSGTGPSYEQYF
TGTGCCAGCAGCTTAGGCTCCGGGACAGGGCCATCCTACGAGCAGTACTTC
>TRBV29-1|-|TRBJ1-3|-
CSVETYPTGNTIYF
TGCAGCGTGGAGACGTACCCGACTGGAAACACCATATATTTT
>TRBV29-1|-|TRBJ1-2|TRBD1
CSVSSGTVIYGYTF
TGCAGCGTTAGTTCCGGGACAGTCATTTATGGCTACACCTTC
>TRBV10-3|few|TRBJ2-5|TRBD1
CAISDPGTEETQYF
TGTGCCATCAGTGACCCCGGGACAGAAGAGACCCAGTACTTC
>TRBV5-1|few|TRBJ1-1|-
CASSLGVNTEAFF
TGCGCCAGCAGCTTGGGGGTGAACACTGAAGCTTTCTTT
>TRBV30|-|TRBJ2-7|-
CAWRGNSGTPYEQYF
TGTGCCTGGAGAGGGAACTCCGGGACTCCCTACGAGCAGTACTTC
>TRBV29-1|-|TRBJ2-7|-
CSVGLREPYEQYF
TGCAGCGTTGGTCTCAGGGAGCCCTACGAGCAGTACTTC
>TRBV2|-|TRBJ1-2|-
CASSEGWQGRGYGYTF
TGTGCCAGCAGTGAAGGGTGGCAGGGGCGCGGGTATGGCTACACCTTC
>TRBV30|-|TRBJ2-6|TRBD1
CAWSAGTGGSGANVLTF
TGTGCCTGGAGTGCCGGGACAGGGGGCTCTGGGGCCAACGTCCTGACTTTC
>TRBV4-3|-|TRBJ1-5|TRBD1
CASSQELGTVQPQHF
TGCGCCAGCAGCCAAGAATTAGGGACAGTGCAGCCCCAGCATTTT
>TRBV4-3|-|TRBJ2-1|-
CASSQEGTGLNEQFF
TGCGCCAGCAGCCAAGAAGGGACTGGCCTCAATGAGCAGTTCTTC
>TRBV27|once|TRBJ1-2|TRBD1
CASSSDRGADGYTF
TGTGCCAGCAGTTCGGACAGGGGAGCGGATGGCTACACCTTC
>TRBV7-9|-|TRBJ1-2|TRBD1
CASSPKTGQGSYGYTF
TGTGCCAGCAGCCCTAAGACGGGACAGGGGTCCTATGGCTACACCTTC
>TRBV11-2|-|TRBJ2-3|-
CASSLWADTQYF
TGTGCCAGCAGCTTATGGGCGGATACGCAGTATTTT
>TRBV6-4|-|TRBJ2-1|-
CASSDELSSYNEQFF
TGTGCCAGCAGTGACGAGCTGAGCTCCTACAATGAGCAGTTCTTC
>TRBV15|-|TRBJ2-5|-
CATSSLDSAETQYF
TGTGCCACCAGCAGCCTGGACTCGGCGGAGACCCAGTACTTC
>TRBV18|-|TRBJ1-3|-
CASSPLLLPGGNTIYF
TGTGCCAGCTCACCACTTCTCCTACCTGGAGGAAACACCATATATTTT
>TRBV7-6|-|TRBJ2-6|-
CASSLAGGANVLTF
TGTGCCAGCAGCTTAGCGGGTGGGGCCAACGTCCTGACTTTC
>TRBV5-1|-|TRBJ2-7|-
CASSLRMSGIYEQYF
TGCGCCAGCAGCTTGAGAATGTCAGGAATCTACGAGCAGTACTTC
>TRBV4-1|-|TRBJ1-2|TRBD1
CASSQESALGQGAGYTF
TGCGCCAGCAGCCAAGAATCGGCCTTGGGACAGGGGGCTGGCTACACCTTC
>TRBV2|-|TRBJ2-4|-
CASSVRGLGNIQYF
TGTGCCAGCAGTGTTCGGGGGCTTGGAAACATTCAGTACTTC
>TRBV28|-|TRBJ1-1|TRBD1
CASSPTGRTEAFF
TGTGCCAGCAGCCCGACAGGGAGGACTGAAGCTTTCTTT
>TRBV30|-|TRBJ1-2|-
CAWENYGYTF
TGTGCCTGGGAAAACTATGGCTACACCTTC
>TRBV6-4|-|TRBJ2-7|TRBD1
CASSPGQGTYEQYF
TGTGCCAGCAGCCCGGGACAGGGAACCTACGAGCAGTACTTC